One sample yielded the 10 T cell receptor beta chains listed below, sequenced in a study of CD8 T cells in ankylosing spondylitis. TCRdb reprocessed the 5' RACE reads with MiXCR, giving one entry per CDR3 protein. This sample has about 220,000 distinct CDR3 sequences, with around a quarter found just once. Sequencing used blood, either unsorted or a sorted T cell fraction (not recorded which). The receptors stem from a male donor with ankylosing spondylitis or in good health (not recorded which).

V usage is TRBV7-2 and J usage is TRBJ2-5; 10 positions match TRBD2. The CDR3 has 16 amino acids. With 5 bases clipped from V and 7 bases from J, the junction kept 13 bases outside the gene matches. Germline lookup yields CDR1 SGHTA and CDR2 FQGNSA. The CDR3 DNA follows: TGTGCCAGCAGCCCCGACCATACTAGCGGGATGGGGACCCAGTACTTC. Amino acid sequence: CASSPDHTSGMGTQYF.

J is TRBJ2-1 and V is TRBV20-1, with 7 bases identical to TRBD2. From germline, CDR1 is DFQATT and CDR2 SNEGSKA (reference sequence). The V segment lost 6 bases and the J segment 5 bases; nucleotides outside the gene matches: 4. The CDR3 length is 12 residues. The CDR3 region is CSAPLANNEQFF. The CDR3 region has the DNA TGCAGTGCCCCACTAGCGAACAATGAGCAGTTCTTC.

The chain employs TRBV30 and TRBJ1-5; 7 bases are shared with TRBD1. This CDR3 comprises 16 residues. The trim removed 0 bases at V and 6 bases at J, leaving 11 bases unmatched. The germline V gene encodes CDR1 GTSNPN and CDR2 SVGIG (reference sequence). The CDR3 nucleotides read TGTGCCTGGAGTGTAAGTCGACAGGGATTTAGTCAGCCCCAGCATTTT. It specifies CAWSVSRQGFSQPQHF.

This clonotype was counted between two and nine times. CDR3 in DNA: TGTGCCAGCAGTGGGAGCGGGAAGGCAGATACGCAGTATTTT. Its translation is CASSGSGKADTQYF. The chain uses TRBV7-3 and TRBJ2-3; 7 nucleotides match TRBD2. CDR3 length: 14 amino acids. Germline V gene data show CDR1 as SGHTA and CDR2 as FQGTGA. Trimming removed 6 bases from V and 4 bases from J; junction bases left unmatched: 7.

J is TRBJ2-7 and V is TRBV12-3 or TRBV12-4, with D tentatively TRBD1 (5 bases). Trimming cost V 0 bases and J 3 bases, with 15 bases left between them. This CDR3 is 16 amino acids long. CDR3 sequence: CASSLARATERYEQYF. CDR3 bases: TGTGCCAGCAGTTTAGCGCGCGCGACAGAACGCTACGAGCAGTACTTC.

V usage is TRBV29-1 and J usage is TRBJ2-5; D is perhaps TRBD1 (6 bases). The CDR3 loop spans 13 amino acids. Trimming took 7 bases from V and 3 from J, leaving 15 bases between them. The germline V gene has CDR1 SQVTM and CDR2 ANQGSEA. The CDR3: CSARDTPKETQYF. The CDR3 bases are TGCAGCGCACGGGACACCCCCAAAGAGACCCAGTACTTC.

This clonotype was observed many times. The CDR3 DNA sequence: TGCAGTGCAGCCCCTCGGGCGGGATATAGAACAGATACGCAGTATTTT. Its translation: CSAAPRAGYRTDTQYF. The chain employs TRBV20-1 and TRBJ2-3; D perhaps matches TRBD2 (6 bases). The V end lost 6 bases, the J end lost 3 bases, and 22 bases lay between the germline ends. Germline CDR1 is DFQATT and CDR2 is SNEGSKA (reference sequence). The CDR3 spans 16 residues.

This clonotype was detected ten times or more. V gene TRBV9 combines with J gene TRBJ2-1; D might be TRBD2 (6 bases). Trimming cost V 0 bases and J 7 bases, with 14 bases left between them. Germline CDR1 is SGDLS and CDR2 is YYNGEE. This CDR3 has 15 residues. CDR3 region: CASSVGQGRGNEQFF. The CDR3 DNA reads as TGTGCCAGCAGCGTAGGGCAGGGCCGGGGGAATGAGCAGTTCTTC.

This clonotype came up many times. The V gene is TRBV5-1, the J gene TRBJ2-3; D tentatively fits TRBD1 or TRBD2 (5 bases each). Between the trimmed V and J ends, which lost 2 bases and 6 bases, there was a span of 19 bases. This CDR3 is built from 16 residues. Germline CDR1 reads SGHRS; CDR2 reads YFSETQ. The CDR3 protein is CASSFPWGKRGDTQYF. The CDR3, as DNA: TGCGCCAGCAGCTTCCCATGGGGGAAGCGTGGCGATACGCAGTATTTT.

This clonotype has a count of ten or more. The gene calls are TRBV5-5 and TRBJ2-7; D gene uncertain. The V and J ends lost 0 bases and 5 bases respectively, with 9 bases between them. Germline lookup yields CDR1 SGHKS and CDR2 YYEKEE (reference sequence). The CDR3 sequence is 13 residues long. The DNA of the CDR3 is TGTGCCAGCAGCTTGGATTTACCCCACGAGCAGTACTTC. Amino acid sequence: CASSLDLPHEQYF.